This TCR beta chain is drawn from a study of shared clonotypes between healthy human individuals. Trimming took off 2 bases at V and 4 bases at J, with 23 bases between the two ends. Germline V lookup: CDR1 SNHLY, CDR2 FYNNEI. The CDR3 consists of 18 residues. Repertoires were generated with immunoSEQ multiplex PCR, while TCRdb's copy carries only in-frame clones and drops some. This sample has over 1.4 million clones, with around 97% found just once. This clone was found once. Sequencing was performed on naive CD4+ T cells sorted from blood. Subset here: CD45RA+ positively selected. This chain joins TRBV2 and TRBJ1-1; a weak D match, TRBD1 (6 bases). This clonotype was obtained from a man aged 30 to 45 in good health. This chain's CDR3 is CASSERGTLVRWGTEAFF. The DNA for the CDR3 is TGTGCCAGCAGTGAAAGGGGGACCCTGGTGAGGTGGGGCACTGAAGCTTTCTTT.